What follows are 23 T cell receptor beta chains derived from one specimen sequenced in a study of blood T cell repertoires in COVID-19. Sequencing was performed with immunoSEQ multiplex PCR; in TCRdb, only in-frame clones are kept and a portion is missing. The sample holds a few hundred thousand clones, approximately 90% seen once. Sequencing was performed on PBMCs or T cells enriched from blood (not recorded which). Every receptor here comes from a young man who had recovered from COVID-19.

The rearrangement uses TRBV7-8 and TRBJ2-5; tentative D call: TRBD2 (5 bases). CDR3 length: 13 amino acids. Germline V gives CDR1 SGHVS, CDR2 FQNEAQ. V lost 5 bases and J lost 5, with 12 bases in between. CDR3 DNA: TGTGCCAGCAGCACGGATCCGGGGGAGACCCAGTACTTC. Residues: CASSTDPGETQYF.

The chain employs TRBV25-1 and TRBJ1-1; D may be TRBD1 (5 bases). The CDR3 sequence is 13 residues long. V lost 4 bases and J 1 base, leaving 7 bases between the germline ends. Germline V gene sequence: CDR1 MGHDK, CDR2 SYGVNS. The CDR3 DNA reads TGTGCCAGCAGTGTGGGGCAGAACACTGAAGCTTTCTTT. It specifies CASSVGQNTEAFF.

The V and J genes are TRBV30 and TRBJ2-7; a weak D match, TRBD1 (6 bases). CDR1 is GTSNPN, CDR2 SVGIG, per germline (reference sequence). The V end lost 0 bases, the J end lost 2 bases, and 20 bases lay between the germline ends. The CDR3 runs to 17 residues. CDR3 loop: CAWSVLPGRGHPYEQYF. The CDR3 DNA is TGTGCCTGGAGTGTACTCCCGGGCAGGGGCCACCCCTACGAGCAGTACTTC.

The V gene is TRBV5-1, the J gene TRBJ1-5, with no clear D. Germline V gene data show CDR1 as SGHRS and CDR2 as YFSETQ. The CDR3 spans 14 residues. Trimming removed 0 bases from V and 7 bases from J, with 11 bases in between. Here the CDR3 reads CASSLATPGQPQHF. DNA of the CDR3: TGCGCCAGCAGCTTGGCCACCCCGGGGCAGCCCCAGCATTTT.

As for this clone: Sequence at one end of the junction differs from germline and may be a read error. The chain combines TRBV29-1 with TRBJ2-7; TRBD2 might be the D (5 bases). The length of the CDR3 is 12 residues. Germline loops: CDR1 SQVTM, CDR2 ANQGSEA. The CDR3 sequence: CSVEASRYEQYF. Here the CDR3 DNA reads TGCAGCGTGGAAGCTAGCCGATACGAGCAGTACTTC.

This clone was recorded once. Distinct nucleotide sequences in the sample also encode this CDR3. The chain joins TRBV24-1 to TRBJ1-4, with 9 nucleotides matching TRBD1. The length of the CDR3 is 15 residues. Trimming took 3 bases from V and 8 from J; bases not matched to a gene: 6. From germline, CDR1 is KGHDR and CDR2 SFDVKD. CDR3 DNA: TGTGCCACCAGTGATCCCGGACAGGGGAACGAAAAACTGTTTTTT. This encodes CATSDPGQGNEKLFF.

The V gene is TRBV4-1, the J gene TRBJ2-7, with 8 bases fitting TRBD1. The V gene's germline CDR1 is MGHRA and CDR2 YSYEKL. The V segment lost 4 bases and the J segment 5 bases; nucleotides outside the gene matches: 10. This CDR3 is 15 amino acids long. The CDR3 sequence: CASSPGQAPANEQYF. The CDR3 bases are TGCGCCAGCAGCCCGGGACAGGCCCCCGCCAACGAGCAGTACTTC.

This rearrangement joins TRBV7-6 to TRBJ2-3; TRBD2 agrees at 9 bases. The J segment lost 5 bases and the V segment lost 5 bases, leaving 8 bases of the junction unmatched. Germline values: CDR1 SGHVS, CDR2 FNYEAQ. The CDR3 spans 15 residues. As DNA, the CDR3 is TGTGCCAGCAGCCCGATAGCGGGAGAGAGAGATACGCAGTATTTT. It encodes CASSPIAGERDTQYF. Variable domain in full (rest from reference TRBV7-6 and TRBJ2-3): GAGVSQSPRYKVTKRGQDVALRCDPISGHVSLYWYRQALGQGPEFLTYFNYEAQQDKSGLPNDRFSAERPEGSISTLTIQRTEQRDSAMYRCASSPIAGERDTQYFGPGTRLTVL.

This clone was detected a few times. The V call is TRBV7-9, the J call TRBJ1-5; 7 positions agree with TRBD1. The CDR3 covers 14 residues. CDR1 is SEHNR and CDR2 is FQNEAQ in the germline V gene (reference sequence). After removal of 4 bases from V and 0 bases from J, the junction contained 0 bases not matched to a gene. The CDR3 region is CASSWDSSNQPQHF. The CDR3 bases are TGTGCCAGCAGCTGGGACAGTAGCAATCAGCCCCAGCATTTT.

The rearrangement joins TRBV28 to TRBJ1-3; possible D gene TRBD1, 6 bases. Germline V gene data show CDR1 as MDHEN and CDR2 as SYDVKM. V gave up 2 bases and J gave up 8 bases, with 10 bases separating them. This CDR3 spans 13 amino acids. The CDR3 region has the DNA TGTGCCAGCAGTTTAACGGCAGGGGACACCATATATTTT. The encoded protein is CASSLTAGDTIYF.

In DNA form, the CDR3 reads TGTGCCAGCAGCTTAGTGGGAGGAACTAATGAAAAACTGTTTTTT. Its protein product is CASSLVGGTNEKLFF. The chain uses TRBV11-2 and TRBJ1-4; D gene unclear. The CDR3 is 15 amino acids. The V end was cut by 1 base, the J end by 1 base, with 7 bases between. The germline V gene has CDR1 SGHAT and CDR2 FQNNGV.

The V gene is TRBV3-1 (or the pseudogene TRBV3-2), the J gene TRBJ2-3, with 11 bases that match TRBD2. V gave up 1 base and J gave up 3 bases; unmatched junction bases: 0. This CDR3 has 15 residues. Looked up from germline, CDR1 is LGHDT and CDR2 is YNNKEL (reference sequence). The CDR3 protein is CASSQGTSGTDTQYF. The CDR3 bases are TGTGCCAGCAGCCAAGGGACTAGCGGGACAGATACGCAGTATTTT.

The gene calls are TRBV12-3 or TRBV12-4 and TRBJ2-1; unclear D gene. V gave up 6 bases and J gave up 8 bases, with 8 bases separating them. This CDR3 is 11 amino acids long. The CDR3 nucleotides are TGTGCCAGCAGCAGAGGCTATGAGCAGTTCTTC. Its protein is CASSRGYEQFF.

This chain joins TRBV20-1 and TRBJ1-1; D call uncertain. Germline assignment: CDR1 DFQATT and CDR2 SNEGSKA (reference sequence). The CDR3 has 11 amino acids. For the CDR3, the DNA is TGCAGCGCTCCCCAGAACACTGAAGCTTTCTTT. Protein: CSAPQNTEAFF.

This chain joins TRBV10-3 and TRBJ2-1, with 8 bases that match TRBD2. With V trimmed by 4 bases and J by 1 base, 9 bases remained unmatched. Germline V lookup: CDR1 ENHRY, CDR2 SYGVKD. The length of the CDR3 is 17 residues. The DNA for the CDR3 is TGTGCCATCAGTGGAGGGCCTAGCGGGTCTTCCTACAATGAGCAGTTCTTC. This codes for CAISGGPSGSSYNEQFF.

The gene calls are TRBV29-1 and TRBJ2-3; D might be TRBD1 (5 bases). The ends were cut back, 2 bases at V and 2 bases at J, with 11 bases in the middle. Germline CDR1 reads SQVTM; CDR2 reads ANQGSEA. This CDR3 is built from 14 residues. In DNA, the CDR3 is TGCAGCGTTGAAAAAAGGACAAACACAGATACGCAGTATTTT. Protein: CSVEKRTNTDTQYF.

The genes are TRBV7-2 and TRBJ2-1; 8 positions agree with TRBD1. The CDR3 totals 18 residues. Germline loops: CDR1 SGHTA, CDR2 FQGNSA. J was trimmed by 5 bases and V by 5 bases; bases with no gene match: 17. Written as DNA, the CDR3 is TGTGCCAGCAGCGGGGATAGGGTGAGACAGGGGTTCGACAATGAGCAGTTCTTC. Its translation is CASSGDRVRQGFDNEQFF. Based on the CDR3 plus reference TRBV7-2 and TRBJ2-1, the full variable domain is GAGVSQSPSNKVTEKGKDVELRCDPISGHTALYWYRQSLGQGLEFLIYFQGNSAPDKSGLPSDRFSAERTGGSVSTLTIQRTQQEDSAVYLCASSGDRVRQGFDNEQFFGPGTRLTVL.

The chain is built from TRBV12-3 or TRBV12-4 and TRBJ2-1; 7 nucleotides line up with TRBD1. The CDR3 extends over 12 amino acids. The J segment lost 10 bases and the V segment lost 5 bases, leaving 5 bases of the junction unmatched. CDR3 sequence: CASSGGQQEQFF. CDR3 coding DNA: TGTGCCAGCAGTGGGGGACAGCAAGAGCAGTTCTTC.

The rearrangement uses TRBV19 and TRBJ2-4; the D is unclear. The CDR3 has 16 residues. CDR1 and CDR2 from the germline V gene are LNHDA and SQIVND (reference sequence). Trimming removed 4 bases at V and 1 base at J, with 14 bases between. CDR3 protein: CASSNGWALAKNIQYF. Written as DNA, the CDR3 is TGTGCCAGTAGTAACGGATGGGCTTTGGCCAAAAACATTCAGTACTTC.

V is TRBV5-1 and J is TRBJ1-1, with 7 bases that match TRBD1. This CDR3 has 14 amino acids. The V gene's germline CDR1 is SGHRS and CDR2 YFSETQ. V was clipped by 4 bases and J by 6 bases; unmatched bases: 9. The CDR3, as DNA: TGCGCCAGCAGCGGAACAGACAGGGAAGCTGAAGCTTTCTTT. Residues: CASSGTDREAEAFF.

The chain recombines TRBV4-1 with TRBJ2-5; perhaps TRBD2 as D (6 bases). The germline V gene encodes CDR1 MGHRA and CDR2 YSYEKL. This CDR3 comprises 14 residues. V was pared by 2 bases and J by 3 bases, with 10 bases between. CDR3 nucleotide sequence: TGCGCCAGCAGCCAACCCCGGGAGAAAGAGACCCAGTACTTC. The encoded protein is CASSQPREKETQYF.

This chain joins TRBV20-1 and TRBJ1-6; D ambiguous. V was pared by 2 bases and J by 8 bases, with 4 bases between. The CDR3 is 11 residues long. CDR1 and CDR2 (germline): DFQATT, SNEGSKA (reference sequence). CDR3 amino acids: CSARLDSPLHF. The CDR3 DNA follows: TGCAGTGCTAGACTAGATTCACCCCTCCACTTT.

This chain links TRBV27 with TRBJ2-7; the D gene is possibly TRBD2 (7 bases). The ends were cut back, 7 bases at V and 0 bases at J, with 16 bases in the middle. CDR1 and CDR2 from the germline V gene are MNHEY and SMNVEV (reference sequence). The CDR3 consists of 15 residues. This CDR3 is CASKESGTPSYEQYF. The CDR3 region has the DNA TGTGCCAGCAAAGAGAGCGGGACACCCTCCTACGAGCAGTACTTC.